The following is a T cell receptor (beta chain) sequence with its context. The sample is drawn from a study of blood T cell repertoires in COVID-19. Study-level background: From the United States, Italy and Spain came samples of acute and convalescent COVID-19. Sources were T cells, B-cell-depleted T cells, or PBMCs; the material itself was cDNA or gDNA.

TCRdb's copy holds only in-frame clones and misses some; the assay was immunoSEQ multiplex PCR. Counted here are about 140,000 clones, around 87% occurring once; the ten biggest clones make up 11%. Looked up from germline, CDR1 is ENHRY and CDR2 is SYGVKD. Trimming left V 4 bases short and J 0 bases short, with 13 bases between. This CDR3 spans 16 amino acids. Sequencing used PBMCs or T cells enriched from blood (not recorded which). The sequence came from a man aged 55 to 70 who had recovered from COVID-19. J is TRBJ1-5 and V is TRBV10-3; D remains unclear. Written as DNA, the CDR3 is TGTGCCATCAGTGCTTCTGGGCAGATTAGCAATCAGCCCCAGCATTTT. This sequence encodes CAISASGQISNQPQHF.